A selection of T cell receptor beta chains follows, all from one sample in a study of radiation and T cells in renal cell carcinoma. The protocol was immunoSEQ multiplex PCR, while the TCRdb copy is restricted to in-frame clones and leaves out a portion. The data show about 140,000 clones, 83% seen once. The source material was blood, sampled from a patient whose treatment included radiotherapy and nephrectomy. The receptors stem from a woman in her fifties or sixties with renal cell carcinoma. The CDR3 runs from the conserved cysteine through the conserved F or W. D genes are given only for firm matches. For some rows the clone size is stated as once, few or many, or as a class when expanded; others skip it.

J: TRBJ2-1
size: .
D: TRBD2
V: TRBV5-6
CDR3: CASSLTRTSGRRSGVF
DNA: TGTGCCAGCAGCTTGACCAGGACTAGCGGGAGACGAAGCGGGGTCTTC

J: TRBJ2-1
size: medium-sized
D: .
V: TRBV28
CDR3: CASSLEGTLAYNEQFF
DNA: TGTGCCAGCAGTTTAGAGGGGACCCTTGCCTACAATGAGCAGTTCTTC

J: TRBJ1-1
size: once
D: .
V: TRBV7-2
CDR3: CASRREVNTEAFF
DNA: TGTGCCAGCCGTCGTGAGGTGAACACTGAAGCTTTCTTT

J: TRBJ2-1
size: .
D: .
V: TRBV7-2
CDR3: CASSLEEYSPYNEQFF
DNA: TGTGCCAGCAGCTTAGAGGAGTATTCACCCTACAATGAGCAGTTCTTC

J: TRBJ1-1
size: .
D: .
V: TRBV10-3
CDR3: CATLRTVNTEAFF
DNA: TGTGCCACCCTAAGGACGGTGAACACTGAAGCTTTCTTT

J: TRBJ2-2
size: .
D: .
V: TRBV5-6
CDR3: CASSLAQNTGELFF
DNA: TGTGCCAGCAGCTTAGCTCAGAACACCGGGGAGCTGTTTTTT

J: TRBJ1-6
size: few
D: TRBD1
V: TRBV6-1
CDR3: CASSGTGAGVNSPLHF
DNA: TGTGCCAGCAGTGGGACAGGGGCAGGGGTTAATTCACCCCTCCACTTT

J: TRBJ2-1
size: once
D: TRBD1
V: TRBV7-2
CDR3: CASSWGQGTEQFF
DNA: TGTGCCAGCAGCTGGGGACAGGGGACTGAGCAGTTCTTC

J: TRBJ2-2
size: .
D: .
V: TRBV7-2
CDR3: CASSGTSAGELFF
DNA: TGTGCCAGCAGCGGGACAAGCGCCGGGGAGCTGTTTTTT

J: TRBJ2-3
size: .
D: .
V: TRBV7-2
CDR3: CASSAGPLYTQYF
DNA: TGTGCCAGCAGCGCCGGGCCACTGTATACGCAGTATTTT

J: TRBJ2-3
size: .
D: .
V: TRBV6-4
CDR3: CASSKGRADTQYF
DNA: TGTGCCAGCAGCAAGGGGCGGGCAGATACGCAGTATTTT

J: TRBJ1-4
size: few
D: TRBD1
V: TRBV5-1
CDR3: CASSSPQGAEFF
DNA: TGCGCCAGCAGCTCACCTCAGGGGGCCGAGTTTTTT

J: TRBJ2-7
size: .
D: .
V: TRBV4-3
CDR3: CASSQLLDTYEQYF
DNA: TGCGCCAGCAGCCAACTGCTAGATACCTACGAGCAGTACTTC

J: TRBJ1-3
size: .
D: TRBD1
V: TRBV30
CDR3: CAWRGDSLRNTIYF
DNA: TGTGCCTGGAGGGGGGACAGTCTTAGAAACACCATATATTTT

J: TRBJ2-3
size: .
D: .
V: TRBV5-4
CDR3: CASSLGSGTQYF
DNA: TGTGCCAGCAGCTTGGGCTCAGGTACGCAGTATTTT

J: TRBJ2-3
size: .
D: TRBD2
V: TRBV12-5
CDR3: CASGRGESTDTQYF
DNA: TGTGCTAGTGGCCGGGGGGAGAGCACAGATACGCAGTATTTT

J: TRBJ2-5
size: once
D: TRBD1
V: TRBV6-4
CDR3: CASSVNWGTGQETQYF
DNA: TGTGCCAGCAGTGTCAATTGGGGGACAGGCCAAGAGACCCAGTACTTC

J: TRBJ2-7
size: few
D: TRBD2
V: TRBV6-5
CDR3: CASRSTSGGVGEQYF
DNA: TGTGCCAGCAGGAGTACTAGCGGGGGGGTTGGCGAGCAGTACTTC

J: TRBJ2-2
size: .
D: TRBD1
V: TRBV29-1
CDR3: CSVEGTGATGELFF
DNA: TGCAGCGTCGAGGGGACAGGGGCCACCGGGGAGCTGTTTTTT

J: TRBJ2-7
size: .
D: .
V: TRBV7-9
CDR3: CASSSGHFYEQYF
DNA: TGTGCCAGCAGCTCCGGACACTTCTACGAGCAGTACTTC

J: TRBJ1-3
size: once
D: .
V: TRBV30
CDR3: CARRTKGVNTIYF
DNA: TGTGCCCGACGGACAAAGGGTGTGAACACCATATATTTT

J: TRBJ1-4
size: .
D: TRBD1
V: TRBV14
CDR3: CASSHDRAGEKLFF
DNA: TGTGCCAGCAGCCATGACAGGGCTGGGGAAAAACTGTTTTTT

J: TRBJ2-2
size: .
D: TRBD1
V: TRBV6-6
CDR3: CATTIDRANTGELFF
DNA: TGTGCCACCACAATCGACAGGGCGAACACCGGGGAGCTGTTTTTT

J: TRBJ2-5
size: .
D: .
V: TRBV20-1
CDR3: CSARKETQYF
DNA: TGCAGTGCTAGAAAAGAGACCCAGTACTTC

J: TRBJ2-5
size: .
D: .
V: TRBV6-5
CDR3: CASSYRGQETQYF
DNA: TGTGCCAGCAGTTACAGAGGCCAAGAGACCCAGTACTTC

J: TRBJ2-1
size: .
D: TRBD2
V: TRBV4-2
CDR3: CASSQEWASGSGEQFF
DNA: TGTGCCAGCAGCCAAGAATGGGCTAGCGGGTCCGGTGAGCAGTTCTTC

J: TRBJ1-5
size: few
D: TRBD1
V: TRBV5-6
CDR3: CASSTGTGDQPQHF
DNA: TGTGCCAGCAGCACCGGGACAGGGGATCAGCCCCAGCATTTT

J: TRBJ2-3
size: .
D: TRBD1
V: TRBV7-6
CDR3: CASRRQGRADTQYF
DNA: TGTGCCAGCAGAAGACAGGGGCGGGCAGATACGCAGTATTTT

J: TRBJ2-1
size: .
D: .
V: TRBV9
CDR3: CASSVAPGSYNEQFF
DNA: TGTGCCAGCAGCGTAGCCCCTGGCTCCTACAATGAGCAGTTCTTC

J: TRBJ2-1
size: .
D: TRBD2
V: TRBV10-3
CDR3: CAISGTSGNNEQFF
DNA: TGTGCCATTTCCGGGACTAGCGGTAACAATGAGCAGTTCTTC

J: TRBJ2-7
size: .
D: .
V: TRBV4-2
CDR3: CASSQAGSGYEQYF
DNA: TGTGCCAGCAGCCAAGCTGGTAGCGGATACGAGCAGTACTTC

J: TRBJ2-3
size: .
D: .
V: TRBV7-9
CDR3: CASSLGSQTGRLTDTQYF
DNA: TGTGCCAGCAGCCTCGGGTCTCAGACAGGGAGGCTCACAGATACGCAGTATTTT

J: TRBJ1-1
size: .
D: .
V: TRBV6-1
CDR3: CASTEGAMNTEAFF
DNA: TGTGCCAGCACTGAAGGGGCTATGAACACTGAAGCTTTCTTT

J: TRBJ2-7
size: .
D: TRBD1
V: TRBV15
CDR3: CATSRGRSGTGVVYEQYF
DNA: TGTGCCACCAGCAGAGGTCGGTCCGGGACAGGGGTCGTCTACGAGCAGTACTTC

J: TRBJ1-3
size: .
D: .
V: TRBV5-1
CDR3: CASSLAGYGNTIYF
DNA: TGCGCCAGCAGCTTGGCAGGGTATGGGAACACCATATATTTT

J: TRBJ1-5
size: .
D: .
V: TRBV7-8
CDR3: CASSFGGPNQPQHF
DNA: TGTGCCAGCAGCTTTGGGGGGCCTAATCAGCCCCAGCATTTT

J: TRBJ1-5
size: .
D: TRBD1
V: TRBV4-3
CDR3: CASSQGQGDQPQHF
DNA: TGCGCCAGCAGCCAAGGACAGGGGGATCAGCCCCAGCATTTT

J: TRBJ2-5
size: .
D: .
V: TRBV10-2
CDR3: CASSEGSGTQYF
DNA: TGCGCCAGCAGTGAGGGAAGTGGGACCCAGTACTTC

J: TRBJ1-1
size: .
D: .
V: TRBV6-5
CDR3: CASRRVGNTEAFF
DNA: TGTGCCAGCAGGCGGGTGGGTAACACTGAAGCTTTCTTT

J: TRBJ1-1
size: .
D: .
V: TRBV10-3
CDR3: CAISVEGENTEAFF
DNA: TGTGCCATCAGTGTTGAGGGGGAGAACACTGAAGCTTTCTTT

J: TRBJ2-5
size: .
D: TRBD2
V: TRBV11-2
CDR3: CASSLERLAGGLTAGQTQYF
DNA: TGTGCCAGCAGCTTAGAGAGACTAGCGGGAGGGCTAACCGCCGGGCAGACCCAGTACTTC